These 9 T cell receptor beta chains share one sample of origin, sequenced in a study of shared clonotypes between healthy human individuals. The method was immunoSEQ multiplex PCR; TCRdb's version includes in-frame clones alone and lacks a portion of them. The table includes about half a million clones, around four fifths detected once. Source material: PBMCs. The receptors originated from a woman aged 40 to 50 in good health. Some clones in this sample may be carry-over from other donors' samples.

The gene calls are TRBV18 and TRBJ2-7, with TRBD2 matching over 13 bases. Germline loops: CDR1 KGHSH, CDR2 LQKENI. The CDR3 consists of 18 residues. V dropped 3 bases and J dropped 0; count of bases not matched to a gene: 8. CDR3 protein: CASSPPPGLAGSSYEQYF. DNA for the CDR3: TGTGCCAGCTCACCGCCCCCGGGACTAGCGGGAAGCTCCTACGAGCAGTACTTC.

J is TRBJ2-3 and V is TRBV5-4; D gene ambiguous. V was trimmed by 0 bases and J by 0 bases, leaving 5 bases between them. Germline loops: CDR1 SGHNT, CDR2 YYREEE (reference sequence). This CDR3 is built from 14 residues. CDR3 DNA: TGTGCCAGCAGCTTGGACTTAAGCACAGATACGCAGTATTTT. Translation: CASSLDLSTDTQYF.

The chain employs TRBV10-3 and TRBJ1-4, with TRBD1 as a possible D gene (5 bases). This CDR3 spans 17 amino acids. V dropped 4 bases and J dropped 0 bases, with 15 bases sitting between them. The germline CDR1 and CDR2 sequences are ENHRY and SYGVKD. The CDR3 loop reads CAISGGQEHSTNEKLFF. CDR3 coding DNA: TGTGCCATCAGTGGGGGCCAAGAACATTCAACTAATGAAAAACTGTTTTTT.

DNA for the CDR3: TGTGCCAGCAGCTTAGGACTAGCGGGAAGCAATGAGCAGTTCTTC. Translated, it gives CASSLGLAGSNEQFF. The rearrangement joins TRBV7-2 to TRBJ2-1; 11 bases fit TRBD2. J lost 6 bases, V lost 1 base, and 2 bases had no gene match. Germline lookup yields CDR1 SGHTA and CDR2 FQGNSA. The CDR3 length is 15 residues.

CDR3 protein: CASKPGGPAPSTGELFF. CDR3 in DNA: TGTGCCAGCAAGCCGGGAGGGCCGGCCCCCTCGACCGGGGAGCTGTTTTTT. The chain carries TRBV5-4 and TRBJ2-2; TRBD2 matches 8 bases. After removal of 6 bases from V and 5 bases from J, the junction contained 15 bases not matched to a gene. The germline CDR1 and CDR2 sequences are SGHNT and YYREEE (reference sequence). The CDR3 totals 17 residues.

The chain links TRBV11-2 to TRBJ2-1; 12 nucleotides line up with TRBD1. CDR1 and CDR2 from the germline V gene are SGHAT and FQNNGV. J lost 4 bases, V lost 2 bases, and 9 bases had no gene match. This CDR3 comprises 18 residues. CDR3: CASSLSAGGQGAYNEQFF. CDR3 in DNA: TGTGCCAGCAGCTTAAGTGCTGGGGGACAGGGGGCTTACAATGAGCAGTTCTTC.

This chain links TRBV29-1 with TRBJ2-5; D gene ambiguous. CDR3 size: 12 residues. Deletions cut 6 bases from V and 3 bases from J, with 11 bases between. Germline loops: CDR1 SQVTM, CDR2 ANQGSEA. CDR3 nucleotide sequence: TGCAGCGTGATAAAGGGAAAAGAGACCCAGTACTTC. It codes for CSVIKGKETQYF.

The J gene is TRBJ2-7, the V gene TRBV11-2; 7 nucleotides match TRBD1. V shed 5 bases, J shed 5 bases, and the junction held 24 bases outside the gene matches. The CDR3 runs 19 residues. The V gene's germline CDR1 is SGHAT and CDR2 FQNNGV. CDR3 in DNA: TGTGCCAGCAGCCCACACCTGACAGGGCACCTAGCTATGAAGGACGAGCAGTACTTC. Protein: CASSPHLTGHLAMKDEQYF.

V usage is TRBV19 and J usage is TRBJ2-5; D is perhaps TRBD1 (6 bases). The CDR3 covers 16 residues. Germline loops: CDR1 LNHDA, CDR2 SQIVND (reference sequence). Trimming removed 4 bases from V and 3 bases from J, with 18 bases in between. CDR3 sequence reads: CASSTGQTWNEETQYF. The CDR3 DNA follows: TGTGCCAGTAGTACCGGACAGACCTGGAATGAAGAGACCCAGTACTTC. Full variable domain (outside the CDR3, taken from reference TRBV19 and TRBJ2-5): DGGITQSPKYLFRKEGQNVTLSCEQNLNHDAMYWYRQDPGQGLRLIYYSQIVNDFQKGDIAEGYSVSREKKESFPLTVTSAQKNPTAFYLCASSTGQTWNEETQYFGPGTRLLVL.